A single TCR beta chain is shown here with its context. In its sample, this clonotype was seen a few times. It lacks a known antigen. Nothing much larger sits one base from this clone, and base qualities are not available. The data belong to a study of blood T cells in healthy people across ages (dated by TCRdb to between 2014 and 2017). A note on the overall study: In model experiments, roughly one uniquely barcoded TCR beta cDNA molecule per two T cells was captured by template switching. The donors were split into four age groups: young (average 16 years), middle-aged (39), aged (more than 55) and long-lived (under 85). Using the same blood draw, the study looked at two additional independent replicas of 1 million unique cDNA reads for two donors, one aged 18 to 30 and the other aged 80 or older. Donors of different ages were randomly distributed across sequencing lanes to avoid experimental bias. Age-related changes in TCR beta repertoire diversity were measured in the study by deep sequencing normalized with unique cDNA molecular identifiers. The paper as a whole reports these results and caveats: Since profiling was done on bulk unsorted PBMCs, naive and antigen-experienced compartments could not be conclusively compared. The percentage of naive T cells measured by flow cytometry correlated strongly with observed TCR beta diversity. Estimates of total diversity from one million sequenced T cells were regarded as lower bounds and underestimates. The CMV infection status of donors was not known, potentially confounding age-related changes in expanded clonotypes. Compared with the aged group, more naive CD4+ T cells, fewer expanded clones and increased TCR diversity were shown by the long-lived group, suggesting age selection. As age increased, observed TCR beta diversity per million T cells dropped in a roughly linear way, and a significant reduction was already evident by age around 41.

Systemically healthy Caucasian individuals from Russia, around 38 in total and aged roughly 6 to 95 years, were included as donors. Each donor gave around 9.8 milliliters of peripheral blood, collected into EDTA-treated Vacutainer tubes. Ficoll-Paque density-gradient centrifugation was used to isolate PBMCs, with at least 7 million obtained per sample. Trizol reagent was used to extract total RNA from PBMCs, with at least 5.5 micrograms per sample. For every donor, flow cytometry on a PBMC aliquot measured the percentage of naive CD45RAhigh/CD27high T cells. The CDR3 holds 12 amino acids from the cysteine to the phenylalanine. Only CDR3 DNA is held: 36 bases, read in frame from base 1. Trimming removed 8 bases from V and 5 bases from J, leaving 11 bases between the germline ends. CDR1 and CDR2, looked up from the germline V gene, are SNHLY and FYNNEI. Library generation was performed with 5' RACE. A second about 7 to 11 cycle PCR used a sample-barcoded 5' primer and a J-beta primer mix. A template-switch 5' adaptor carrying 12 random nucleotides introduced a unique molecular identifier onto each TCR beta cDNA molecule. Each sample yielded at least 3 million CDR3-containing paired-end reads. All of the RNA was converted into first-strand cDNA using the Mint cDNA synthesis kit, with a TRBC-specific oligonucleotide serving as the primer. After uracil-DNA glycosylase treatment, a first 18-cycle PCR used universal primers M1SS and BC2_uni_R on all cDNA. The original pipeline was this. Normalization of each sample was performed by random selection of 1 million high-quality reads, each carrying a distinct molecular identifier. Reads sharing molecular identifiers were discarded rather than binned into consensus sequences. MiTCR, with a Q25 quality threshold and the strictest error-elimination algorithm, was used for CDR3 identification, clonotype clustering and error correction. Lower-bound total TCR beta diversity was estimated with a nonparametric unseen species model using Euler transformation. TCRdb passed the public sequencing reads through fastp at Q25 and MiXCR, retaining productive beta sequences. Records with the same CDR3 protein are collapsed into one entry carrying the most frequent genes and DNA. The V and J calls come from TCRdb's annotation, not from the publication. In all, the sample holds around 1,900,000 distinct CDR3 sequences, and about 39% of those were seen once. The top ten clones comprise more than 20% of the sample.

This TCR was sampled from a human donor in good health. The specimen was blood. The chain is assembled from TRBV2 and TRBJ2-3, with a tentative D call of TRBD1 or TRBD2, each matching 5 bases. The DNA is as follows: TGTGCCAGCCAAGAGGGGCTAGATACGCAGTATTTT. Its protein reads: CASQEGLDTQYF.